Listed below are T cell receptor beta chains from one sample, sequenced in a study of blood T cell repertoires in COVID-19. Profiling relied on immunoSEQ multiplex PCR, and the TCRdb table lists in-frame clones only, not all of them. Seen here are roughly 87,000 clones, about 81% observed once, and the top ten hold around 16%. The sample consisted of peripheral blood. The receptors shown here come from a woman aged 55-70 years with acute or convalescent COVID-19. Both conserved end residues are part of each CDR3. The order of the fields is CDR3 DNA, CDR3 protein, V gene, clone size, CDR3 length, J gene, D gene. The D gene is left open where the match is weak. The size of a clone is reported for some rows only, either as once, few or many, or as a class for expanded clones.

CDR3nt: TGTGCCAGCAGCCGGACAGGGAGCTATCAGCCCCAGCATTTT; CDR3aa: CASSRTGSYQPQHF; v_gene: TRBV7-2; abundance: .; len: 14; j_gene: TRBJ1-5; d_gene: TRBD1
CDR3nt: TGTGCCAGCAGCCTCGGGACTAGCAATGAGCAGTTCTTC; CDR3aa: CASSLGTSNEQFF; v_gene: TRBV7-3; abundance: .; len: 13; j_gene: TRBJ2-1; d_gene: TRBD2
CDR3nt: TGCGCCAGCAGCTTGGGGCCTCAGGGGAACTATGGCTACACCTTC; CDR3aa: CASSLGPQGNYGYTF; v_gene: TRBV5-1; abundance: .; len: 15; j_gene: TRBJ1-2; d_gene: .
CDR3nt: TGTGCCTGGATGGGGAGGGAGACCCAGTACTTC; CDR3aa: CAWMGRETQYF; v_gene: TRBV30; abundance: .; len: 11; j_gene: TRBJ2-5; d_gene: .
CDR3nt: TGTGCCAGCAGTTACAGGGGACAGGCCTCCTATGGCTACACCTTC; CDR3aa: CASSYRGQASYGYTF; v_gene: TRBV6-5; abundance: .; len: 15; j_gene: TRBJ1-2; d_gene: TRBD1
CDR3nt: TGTGCCAGCAGGGAAAGGGGACAGGGGGCCTATAGCAATCAGCCCCAGCATTTT; CDR3aa: CASRERGQGAYSNQPQHF; v_gene: TRBV6-1; abundance: .; len: 18; j_gene: TRBJ1-5; d_gene: TRBD1
CDR3nt: TGTGCCAGCAGCGTGGGACTTCCGGGTGGGGGCTACACCTTC; CDR3aa: CASSVGLPGGGYTF; v_gene: TRBV5-6; abundance: .; len: 14; j_gene: TRBJ1-2; d_gene: .
CDR3nt: TGTGCCAGCAGCTCCCCGAGAGGACAGGGGAATTCACCCCTCCACTTT; CDR3aa: CASSSPRGQGNSPLHF; v_gene: TRBV7-9; abundance: once; len: 16; j_gene: TRBJ1-6; d_gene: TRBD1
CDR3nt: TGTGCCAGCAGTTACGGGGGGGCATCAGAAGCTTTCTTT; CDR3aa: CASSYGGASEAFF; v_gene: TRBV6-5; abundance: .; len: 13; j_gene: TRBJ1-1; d_gene: .
CDR3nt: TGTGCCAGTACGGACAGGGCAGGGTCACCCCTCCACTTT; CDR3aa: CASTDRAGSPLHF; v_gene: TRBV19; abundance: .; len: 13; j_gene: TRBJ1-6; d_gene: TRBD1
CDR3nt: TGCGCCAGCAGTGCCCGCGGCCGGACGGGGGTCTACGAGCAGTACTTC; CDR3aa: CASSARGRTGVYEQYF; v_gene: TRBV10-1; abundance: .; len: 16; j_gene: TRBJ2-7; d_gene: .
CDR3nt: TGTGCCAGCTCACCAGAGACAGACCCTCGCCAGCCCCAGCATTTT; CDR3aa: CASSPETDPRQPQHF; v_gene: TRBV18; abundance: .; len: 15; j_gene: TRBJ1-5; d_gene: .
CDR3nt: TGTGCCAGCAGCCAAGTTGGGACTAGCGGGGACACAGATACGCAGTATTTT; CDR3aa: CASSQVGTSGDTDTQYF; v_gene: TRBV4-2; abundance: .; len: 17; j_gene: TRBJ2-3; d_gene: TRBD2
CDR3nt: TGTGCCAGCCGCTGGGGCAGCGACCTCGAGCAGTACTTC; CDR3aa: CASRWGSDLEQYF; v_gene: TRBV6-5; abundance: once; len: 13; j_gene: TRBJ2-7; d_gene: .
CDR3nt: TGCAGCGTTGACCAGCTCGCGGCTAATGAAAAACTGTTTTTT; CDR3aa: CSVDQLAANEKLFF; v_gene: TRBV29-1; abundance: .; len: 14; j_gene: TRBJ1-4; d_gene: .
CDR3nt: TGTGCCAGCAGTGAAGCTAGATATAATTCACCCCTCCACTTT; CDR3aa: CASSEARYNSPLHF; v_gene: TRBV2; abundance: .; len: 14; j_gene: TRBJ1-6; d_gene: .
CDR3nt: TGTGCCAGCAGTTACCAACGACAGGGGTCTGGAAACACCATATATTTT; CDR3aa: CASSYQRQGSGNTIYF; v_gene: TRBV6-6; abundance: .; len: 16; j_gene: TRBJ1-3; d_gene: TRBD1
CDR3nt: TGTGCCAGCAATCACCTGACAGGGGTTGAGCAGTTCTTC; CDR3aa: CASNHLTGVEQFF; v_gene: TRBV12-3/TRBV12-4; abundance: .; len: 13; j_gene: TRBJ2-1; d_gene: TRBD1
CDR3nt: TGTGCCAGCACCTTGGCGGGTAAGAGCGGTTTTTTAATGGGCGAGCAGTACTTC; CDR3aa: CASTLAGKSGFLMGEQYF; v_gene: TRBV28; abundance: few; len: 18; j_gene: TRBJ2-7; d_gene: .
CDR3nt: TGCGCCAGCAGCCAATGGTACGGGGGTAAGGGTAATGAAAAACTGTTTTTT; CDR3aa: CASSQWYGGKGNEKLFF; v_gene: TRBV4-3; abundance: .; len: 17; j_gene: TRBJ1-4; d_gene: .
CDR3nt: TGTGCCAGCAGTGAAGCGTGGCAGGGCTTCACCGGGGAGCTGTTTTTT; CDR3aa: CASSEAWQGFTGELFF; v_gene: TRBV6-1; abundance: .; len: 16; j_gene: TRBJ2-2; d_gene: .
CDR3nt: TGCGCCAGCAGTGAGGGACTAGCGGGGGGGCTTGGCACAGATACGCAGTATTTT; CDR3aa: CASSEGLAGGLGTDTQYF; v_gene: TRBV10-1; abundance: .; len: 18; j_gene: TRBJ2-3; d_gene: TRBD2
CDR3nt: TGTGCCAGCAGCTCCCGGGGCGGGGGCGGCACAGATACGCAGTATTTT; CDR3aa: CASSSRGGGGTDTQYF; v_gene: TRBV7-2; abundance: .; len: 16; j_gene: TRBJ2-3; d_gene: .
CDR3nt: TGCGCCAGCAGCCACCTAATTGATAGCAATCAGCCCCAGCATTTT; CDR3aa: CASSHLIDSNQPQHF; v_gene: TRBV4-1; abundance: .; len: 15; j_gene: TRBJ1-5; d_gene: .
CDR3nt: TGTGCCAGCAGCTTAACCGGGAGCCCTGGCTCTGGAAACACCATATATTTT; CDR3aa: CASSLTGSPGSGNTIYF; v_gene: TRBV7-3; abundance: .; len: 17; j_gene: TRBJ1-3; d_gene: .
CDR3nt: TGTGCCAGTAGACCACAGGGTATTGACTATGGCTACACCTTC; CDR3aa: CASRPQGIDYGYTF; v_gene: TRBV19; abundance: .; len: 14; j_gene: TRBJ1-2; d_gene: .
CDR3nt: TGTGCCAGCAGTTTAGGCCCCGCCCGGGGCTACACCTTC; CDR3aa: CASSLGPARGYTF; v_gene: TRBV12-3/TRBV12-4; abundance: .; len: 13; j_gene: TRBJ1-2; d_gene: .
CDR3nt: TGTGCCAGCAGTTCAGGGAGCGGGGGACGCACAGATACGCAGTATTTT; CDR3aa: CASSSGSGGRTDTQYF; v_gene: TRBV28; abundance: .; len: 16; j_gene: TRBJ2-3; d_gene: TRBD2
CDR3nt: TGTGCCAGCAGCTTGGCGGGACTTTGGAACACTGAAGCTTTCTTT; CDR3aa: CASSLAGLWNTEAFF; v_gene: TRBV5-5; abundance: .; len: 15; j_gene: TRBJ1-1; d_gene: .
CDR3nt: TGTGCCAGCAGTTTGTCAGGACAGCCTTCTGGAAACACCATATATTTT; CDR3aa: CASSLSGQPSGNTIYF; v_gene: TRBV6-5; abundance: .; len: 16; j_gene: TRBJ1-3; d_gene: .